The sequence of this T cell receptor beta chain was determined in a study of early T cells in non-severe SARS-CoV-2 infection. Study overall: Unsorted whole blood bulk RNA was sequenced, with unpaired chains.

Attached unique molecular identifiers marked individual cDNA molecules. TCRdb re-derived calls from the 5' RACE reads in MiXCR, one entry per CDR3 protein. The repertoire includes about 30,000 distinct CDR3 sequences, 4% to 5.5% of them detected once, and about a tenth sits in the top ten. In this sample, this clonotype turned up many times. The CDR3 length is 15 residues. Germline trimming cut 7 bases from V and 4 bases from J; bases unmatched to any gene: 7. The germline V gene encodes CDR1 SNHLY and CDR2 FYNNEI. The genes are TRBV2 and TRBJ2-2; TRBD1 matches 9 bases. Sequencing was done on a sample of whole blood. The source is an adult who was a healthcare worker with PCR-confirmed SARS-CoV-2 infection or an uninfected control (not recorded which). The CDR3 bases are TGTGCCAGCACTTTAAGGACAGGGGCCACCGGGGAGCTGTTTTTT. Encoded protein: CASTLRTGATGELFF.